One and the same sample provided the 32 T cell receptor beta chains below, sequenced in a study of identical twins. MiXCR, applied by TCRdb to the 5' RACE reads, yields one record per CDR3 protein. The sample has 690,000 or so distinct CDR3 sequences, approximately 6.1% seen once. Sequencing was carried out using naive T cells sorted from blood. These receptors all come from a man between 18 and 35 years old in good health.

This clonotype was seen many times. V usage is TRBV29-1 and J usage is TRBJ2-3; tentatively, D is TRBD1 or TRBD2 (5 bases each). V was clipped by 3 bases and J by 5 bases, with 6 bases between them. CDR3 length equals 11 residues. Germline loops: CDR1 SQVTM, CDR2 ANQGSEA. CDR3 DNA sequence: TGCAGCGTTGATGGGGGAGATACGCAGTATTTT. Protein: CSVDGGDTQYF.

This clonotype was counted only a few times. The chain carries TRBV5-1 and TRBJ2-5, with D unclear. From germline, CDR1 is SGHRS and CDR2 YFSETQ. There are 14 residues in the CDR3. The V end lost 4 bases, the J end lost 7 bases, and 17 bases lay between the germline ends. CDR3 nucleotide sequence: TGCGCCAGCAGCCCTACTGACACCTCGGGGACCCAGTACTTC. Its protein product is CASSPTDTSGTQYF.

In its sample, this clonotype was seen many times. The rearrangement uses TRBV5-1 and TRBJ2-7, with D possibly being TRBD1 (5 bases). Germline CDR1 SGHRS, CDR2 YFSETQ. Trimming cost V 1 base and J 4 bases, with 24 bases left between them. The CDR3 is 18 residues long. The CDR3 is CASSLKGQQVQGLYEQYF. CDR3 sequence (DNA): TGCGCCAGCAGCTTGAAGGGCCAGCAAGTGCAGGGATTGTACGAGCAGTACTTC.

This clonotype was recorded at least ten times. This chain connects TRBV20-1 to TRBJ1-5; D is possibly TRBD1 (6 bases). The CDR3 extends over 15 amino acids. Germline CDR1 is DFQATT and CDR2 is SNEGSKA (reference sequence). V gave up 3 bases and J gave up 2 bases, with 14 bases separating them. The CDR3 loop is CSARNRVGGNQPQHF. CDR3 sequence (DNA): TGCAGTGCTAGGAACAGGGTCGGTGGCAATCAGCCCCAGCATTTT.

As for this clonotype: A much larger clonotype is one base distant, so this may be a read error. The rearrangement links TRBV4-3 to TRBJ2-3; D is uncertain. There are 15 residues in the CDR3. CDR1 and CDR2 from the germline V gene are LGHNA and YSLEER. V dropped 0 bases and J dropped 0 bases, with 7 bases sitting between them. The CDR3 loop reads CASSQDDGSTDTQYF. In nucleotides, the CDR3 is TGCGCCAGCAGCCAAGATGACGGGAGCACAGATACGCAGTATTTT.

In its sample, this clonotype was seen a few times. V is TRBV7-3 and J is TRBJ2-3, with D possibly TRBD2 on 6 matching bases. In germline, CDR1 is SGHTA, CDR2 FQGTGA. V was pared by 2 bases and J by 3 bases, with 15 bases between. The CDR3 covers 16 residues. CDR3 sequence reads: CASSLDLGRGTDTQYF. In DNA, the CDR3 is TGTGCCAGCAGCTTAGATCTGGGTCGGGGGACAGATACGCAGTATTTT.

This clonotype was seen a few times. V usage is TRBV2 and J usage is TRBJ2-5; the D call may be TRBD1 or TRBD2 (5 bases each). V lost 6 bases, J lost 5 bases, and 10 bases lay in between. Germline values: CDR1 SNHLY, CDR2 FYNNEI. The CDR3 spans 12 residues. CDR3 nucleotide sequence: TGTGCCAGCAGACCCGAGGGGGAGACCCAGTACTTC. Translating it yields CASRPEGETQYF.

This clonotype was detected ten times or more. J is TRBJ1-2 and V is TRBV27; D is uncertain. The CDR3 loop spans 16 amino acids. From germline, CDR1 is MNHEY and CDR2 SMNVEV (reference sequence). The V end was cut by 0 bases, the J end by 4 bases, with 15 bases between. The CDR3 is CASSLSVGGGIYGYTF. CDR3 DNA sequence: TGTGCCAGCAGTTTATCGGTTGGTGGCGGAATCTATGGCTACACCTTC.

Only a few counts were recorded for this clonotype. The rearrangement links TRBV6-5 to TRBJ2-5, with a weak D call TRBD2 (6 bases). Per germline, CDR1 MNHEY and CDR2 SVGAGI. Trimming cost V 2 bases and J 5 bases, with 15 bases left between them. The CDR3 covers 15 residues. CDR3 sequence (DNA): TGTGCCAGCAGTTACACAGGATTGGGGGGTGAGACCCAGTACTTC. This codes for CASSYTGLGGETQYF.

There are a few counts of this clonotype. The chain uses TRBV7-8 and TRBJ1-3; unclear D gene. V lost 0 bases to trimming and J lost 0 bases, with 9 bases between them. The CDR3 contains 16 residues. The germline gives CDR1 SGHVS, CDR2 FQNEAQ. CDR3 DNA: TGTGCCAGCAGCTTAGCGCGTCAGTTCTCTGGAAACACCATATATTTT. Translated: CASSLARQFSGNTIYF. Full variable domain (outside the CDR3, taken from reference TRBV7-8 and TRBJ1-3): GAGVSQSPRYKVAKRGQDVALRCDPISGHVSLFWYQQALGQGPEFLTYFQNEAQLDKSGLPSDRFFAERPEGSVSTLKIQRTQQEDSAVYLCASSLARQFSGNTIYFGEGSWLTVV.

Ten or more counts support this clonotype. This rearrangement joins TRBV5-1 to TRBJ2-7; D is ambiguous. The germline V gene encodes CDR1 SGHRS and CDR2 YFSETQ. This CDR3 region has 13 residues. V lost 1 base and J 1 base, leaving 6 bases between the germline ends. The CDR3 loop is CASSLQNSYEQYF. The DNA for the CDR3 is TGCGCCAGCAGCTTGCAGAATTCCTACGAGCAGTACTTC.

The chain joins TRBV9 to TRBJ2-1; D not resolved. The CDR3 length is 16 residues. V was cut by 0 bases and J by 0 bases, with 10 bases left in between. Germline V CDR1 and CDR2: SGDLS, YYNGEE. The CDR3 DNA reads TGTGCCAGCAGCGTAGGACCGGGTAGCTCCTACAATGAGCAGTTCTTC. It is translated as CASSVGPGSSYNEQFF.

This clonotype was counted at least ten times. CDR3 nucleotides: TGCGCCAGCAGCTTGGAAATGGGAGCCTACAATGAGCAGTTCTTC. It specifies CASSLEMGAYNEQFF. The rearrangement joins TRBV5-1 to TRBJ2-1, with D tentatively TRBD2 (5 bases). The CDR3 is made up of 15 amino acids. Trimming removed 0 bases from V and 2 bases from J, with 9 bases in between. Germline V gives CDR1 SGHRS, CDR2 YFSETQ.

This clonotype was detected ten times or more. This chain connects TRBV7-8 to TRBJ2-7; D is ambiguous. Per germline, CDR1 SGHVS and CDR2 FQNEAQ. Trimming took off 7 bases at V and 4 bases at J, with 17 bases between the two ends. CDR3 length: 14 amino acids. The CDR3 DNA is TGTGCCAGCACGAGCTCTATGGTGGGATACGAGCAGTACTTC. Translating it yields CASTSSMVGYEQYF.

This clonotype was counted ten times or more. The chain is built from TRBV29-1 and TRBJ2-3, with a possible D match to TRBD1 (6 bases). The V and J ends lost 4 bases and 4 bases respectively, with 12 bases between them. This CDR3 comprises 13 residues. Germline CDR1 reads SQVTM; CDR2 reads ANQGSEA. This CDR3 is CSVANRVADTQYF. The CDR3 nucleotides read TGCAGCGTTGCAAACAGGGTTGCAGATACGCAGTATTTT.

This clonotype turned up a few times. This rearrangement joins TRBV9 to TRBJ1-1; 10 positions match TRBD1. CDR3 length equals 16 residues. Germline values: CDR1 SGDLS, CDR2 YYNGEE. Trimming removed 3 bases from V and 6 bases from J; junction bases left unmatched: 11. CDR3 coding DNA: TGTGCCAGCAGCGGGACCGGGACAGGGGTCCACGCTGAAGCTTTCTTT. Residues: CASSGTGTGVHAEAFF.

This clonotype has ten or more counts. V usage is TRBV20-1 and J usage is TRBJ2-1, with D possibly TRBD2 on 5 matching bases. The CDR3 length is 13 residues. The germline V gene encodes CDR1 DFQATT and CDR2 SNEGSKA (reference sequence). V dropped 0 bases and J dropped 9 bases, with 12 bases sitting between them. In nucleotides, the CDR3 is TGCAGTGCTAGAGAGAAACGGGAAGGTGAGCAGTTCTTC. Amino acid sequence: CSAREKREGEQFF.

The V gene is TRBV14, the J gene TRBJ2-1; D is uncertain. V lost 2 bases and J lost 10, with 9 bases in between. The CDR3 covers 12 residues. The V gene's germline CDR1 is SGHDN and CDR2 FVKESK. The CDR3 loop is CASSQIVQEQFF. The CDR3, as DNA: TGTGCCAGCAGCCAAATAGTTCAGGAGCAGTTCTTC.

The J gene is TRBJ2-1, the V gene TRBV7-9; D not certain. The CDR3 loop spans 17 amino acids. CDR1 and CDR2 from the germline V gene are SEHNR and FQNEAQ (reference sequence). Trimming cost V 1 base and J 9 bases, with 22 bases left between them. CDR3 sequence (DNA): TGTGCCAGCAGCTTAGTTCCGGCGTCGGCGAACCTCCCTGAGCAGTTCTTC. This codes for CASSLVPASANLPEQFF.

This clonotype was recorded at least ten times. CDR3 DNA: TGTGCCAGCAGTGAAGCCAATCAGCCCCAGCATTTT. Its protein product is CASSEANQPQHF. The V and J genes are TRBV2 and TRBJ1-5; D is uncertain. V gave up 0 bases and J gave up 3 bases, with 0 bases separating them. This CDR3 has 12 residues. Germline V gene data show CDR1 as SNHLY and CDR2 as FYNNEI.

The rearrangement joins TRBV6-5 to TRBJ2-2; maybe TRBD2 (7 bases). Germline V lookup: CDR1 MNHEY, CDR2 SVGAGI. This CDR3 is built from 15 residues. The V end lost 0 bases, the J end lost 6 bases, and 11 bases lay between the germline ends. CDR3 coding DNA: TGTGCCAGCAGTTACTCGGGGGGGGCCGCCGGGGAGCTGTTTTTT. Encoded protein: CASSYSGGAAGELFF.

This clonotype was seen many times. The chain uses TRBV6-1 and TRBJ1-1; no reliable D call. Trimming took 7 bases from V and 4 from J, leaving 13 bases between them. Germline-derived CDR1 and CDR2 are MNHNS and SASEGT. This CDR3 contains 13 residues. The CDR3 loop reads CASTPSLGTEAFF. The DNA for the CDR3 is TGTGCCAGCACCCCTTCATTGGGCACTGAAGCTTTCTTT.

This clonotype was found many times. The rearrangement joins TRBV7-3 to TRBJ2-1; 8 bases fit TRBD2. V shed 2 bases and J 8 bases; nucleotides not matched to a gene: 8. The CDR3 extends over 15 amino acids. Germline assignment: CDR1 SGHTA and CDR2 FQGTGA. CDR3 bases: TGTGCCAGCAGCTTATTGTTAGCGGGAAGTCATGAGCAGTTCTTC. Protein product: CASSLLLAGSHEQFF. The full variable domain, rest sourced from reference TRBV7-3 and TRBJ2-1, is GAGVSQTPSNKVTEKGKYVELRCDPISGHTALYWYRQSLGQGPEFLIYFQGTGAADDSGLPNDRFFAVRPEGSVSTLKIQRTERGDSAVYLCASSLLLAGSHEQFFGPGTRLTVL.

This clonotype was observed at least ten times. The rearrangement uses TRBV20-1 and TRBJ1-1, with 8 bases fitting TRBD1. Germline V gene lookup returns CDR1 DFQATT and CDR2 SNEGSKA (reference sequence). The CDR3 length is 11 residues. V lost 7 bases, J lost 12 bases, and 10 bases stayed unmatched. The CDR3 DNA follows: TGCAGTGTTCCGGGACAGGTCGAAACTTTCTTT. It codes for CSVPGQVETFF.

This clonotype was seen at least ten times. The genes are TRBV5-1 and TRBJ2-2; tentatively, D is TRBD1 (5 bases). The germline V gene has CDR1 SGHRS and CDR2 YFSETQ. The CDR3 runs to 13 residues. Trimming left V 4 bases short and J 6 bases short, with 10 bases between. The CDR3 here is CASSHQGSGELFF. CDR3 coding DNA: TGCGCCAGCAGCCATCAGGGTTCCGGGGAGCTGTTTTTT.

This clonotype has a count of ten or more. The chain couples TRBV10-3 to TRBJ2-5, with D possibly being TRBD1 (5 bases). Germline V gives CDR1 ENHRY, CDR2 SYGVKD. The CDR3 has 16 amino acids. V was pared by 3 bases and J by 1 base, with 15 bases between. CDR3: CAISEDFTGGQETQYF. The CDR3, as DNA: TGTGCCATCAGTGAAGACTTTACAGGTGGCCAAGAGACCCAGTACTTC.

The V call is TRBV20-1, the J call TRBJ2-1, with 9 positions matching TRBD2. CDR1 is DFQATT, CDR2 SNEGSKA, per germline (reference sequence). J gave up 4 bases and V 5 bases, and 9 bases lay outside the gene matches. The CDR3 extends over 15 amino acids. The CDR3 sequence: CSAGGGDRSYNEQFF. The DNA of the CDR3 is TGCAGTGCTGGCGGGGGGGATCGCTCTTACAATGAGCAGTTCTTC.

The CDR3 loop is CSVVGTYSYEQYF. The CDR3 nucleotides are TGCAGCGTCGTCGGGACATACTCCTACGAGCAGTACTTC. The chain uses TRBV29-1 and TRBJ2-7; the D gene is possibly TRBD1 (6 bases). Trimming stripped 6 bases from V and 0 bases from J, with 12 bases between. The germline V gene has CDR1 SQVTM and CDR2 ANQGSEA. The CDR3 totals 13 residues.

This clonotype was seen only a few times. The V gene is TRBV7-2, the J gene TRBJ2-3; D remains unclear. The ends were cut back, 7 bases at V and 4 bases at J, with 18 bases in the middle. Germline CDR1 SGHTA, CDR2 FQGNSA. CDR3 length: 15 residues. CDR3 sequence reads: CASTLGSSWADTQYF. The CDR3 DNA is TGTGCCAGCACCCTAGGGTCCTCGTGGGCAGATACGCAGTATTTT.

Concerning this clonotype: A much larger clone differs by one base, so this may be a read error. Lacking the conserved final phenylalanine or tryptophan, this CDR3 likely reflects a read error. The chain employs TRBV12-3 or TRBV12-4 and TRBJ2-1; no clear D gene. With 3 bases removed from V and 5 bases from J, the gap between germline ends came to 8 bases. CDR3 length: 13 residues. The CDR3 sequence is CASSFSSNNEQFV. The DNA of the CDR3 is TGTGCCAGCAGTTTTTCTAGTAACAATGAGCAGTTCGTC.

The chain employs TRBV2 and TRBJ2-5; 8 nucleotides agree with TRBD1. This CDR3 comprises 15 residues. Germline V lookup: CDR1 SNHLY, CDR2 FYNNEI. V lost 8 bases to trimming and J lost 3 bases; unmatched junction nucleotides: 11. The CDR3 region has the DNA TGTGCCAGCCTCCAGAGGACAGGGCGGGAAGAGACCCAGTACTTC. It specifies CASLQRTGREETQYF.

This clonotype has a handful of counts. The chain recombines TRBV30 with TRBJ2-7; the match to TRBD1 covers 9 bases. Looked up from germline, CDR1 is GTSNPN and CDR2 is SVGIG (reference sequence). There are 15 residues in the CDR3. V was clipped by 2 bases and J by 2 bases; unmatched bases: 7. CDR3 in amino acids: CAWSKKTGGTYEQYF. The CDR3 DNA follows: TGTGCCTGGAGTAAAAAGACAGGGGGAACCTACGAGCAGTACTTC. Using reference TRBV30 and TRBJ2-7 for the parts outside the CDR3, the full variable domain is SQTIHQWPATLVQPVGSPLSLECTVEGTSNPNLYWYRQAAGRGLQLLFYSVGIGQISSEVPQNLSASRPQDRQFILSSKKLLLSDSGFYLCAWSKKTGGTYEQYFGPGTRLTVT.